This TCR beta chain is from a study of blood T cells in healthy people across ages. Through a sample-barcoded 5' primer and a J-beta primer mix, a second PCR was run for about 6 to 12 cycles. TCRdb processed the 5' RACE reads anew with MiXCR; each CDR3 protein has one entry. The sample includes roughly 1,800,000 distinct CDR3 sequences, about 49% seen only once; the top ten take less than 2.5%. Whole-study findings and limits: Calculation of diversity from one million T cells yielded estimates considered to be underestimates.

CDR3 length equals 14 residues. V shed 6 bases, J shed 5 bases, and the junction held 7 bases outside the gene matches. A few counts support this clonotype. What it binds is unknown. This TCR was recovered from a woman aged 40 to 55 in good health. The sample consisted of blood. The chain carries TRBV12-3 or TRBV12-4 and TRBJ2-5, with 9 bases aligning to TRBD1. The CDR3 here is CASRGQGWLETQYF. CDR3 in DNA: TGTGCCAGCAGAGGACAGGGGTGGCTGGAGACCCAGTACTTC.